This passage covers 28 T cell receptor beta chains from one sample sequenced in a study of T cell changes during pregnancy in multiple sclerosis. Sequencing was performed with immunoSEQ multiplex PCR; in TCRdb, only in-frame clones are kept and a portion is missing. The data show about 83,000 clones, with 91% seen just once and around 3.4% held by the top ten. Sequenced here: PBMCs, sampled in the first trimester of pregnancy. The receptor source for this set is a female donor in good health, serving as a control in a pregnancy study. Some clones in this sample may be carry-over from other donors' samples.

J is TRBJ2-7 and V is TRBV9; D possibly corresponds to TRBD2 (5 bases). The CDR3 is 13 amino acids. Germline V gene data show CDR1 as SGDLS and CDR2 as YYNGEE. Trimming removed 1 base from V and 3 bases from J, with 8 bases in between. CDR3 residues: CASSVRGGYEQYF. As DNA, the CDR3 is TGTGCCAGCAGCGTACGTGGAGGCTACGAGCAGTACTTC.

As concerns this clone: This sample includes further DNA sequences coding for the same CDR3. The chain joins TRBV18 to TRBJ1-2; the match to TRBD1 covers 7 bases. Trimming at V came to 3 bases and at J to 0 bases, leaving 1 base not matched to a gene. CDR3 length: 14 residues. CDR1 KGHSH and CDR2 LQKENI come from the germline V gene. The CDR3 DNA sequence: TGTGCCAGCTCACCGCAGGGGGCTAACTATGGCTACACCTTC. Amino acids: CASSPQGANYGYTF.

This chain uses TRBV7-6 with TRBJ2-1, with 8 bases matching TRBD2. Losses at the gene ends were 8 bases for V and 9 bases for J; bases not matched to a gene: 9. The CDR3 is 13 residues long. CDR1 is SGHVS and CDR2 is FNYEAQ in the germline V gene. The CDR3 nucleotides are TGTGCCAGCCTGGGACTAGAGTGGGGTGAGCAGTTCTTC. Translated, it gives CASLGLEWGEQFF. Filled out from reference TRBV7-6 and TRBJ2-1, the complete variable domain reads GAGVSQSPRYKVTKRGQDVALRCDPISGHVSLYWYRQALGQGPEFLTYFNYEAQQDKSGLPNDRFSAERPEGSISTLTIQRTEQRDSAMYRCASLGLEWGEQFFGPGTRLTVL.

The CDR3 nucleotides read TGTGCCAGGAACAGGGGCATGGGCACTGAAGCTTTCTTT. It translates to CARNRGMGTEAFF. V usage is TRBV21-1 and J usage is TRBJ1-1; the table's D call, TRBD1, has no DNA check behind it. TRBV21-1 is assigned pseudogene status. CDR3 size: 13 residues.

V gene TRBV7-7 combines with J gene TRBJ2-1; 10 bases line up with TRBD2. Trimming took 5 bases from V and 6 from J; bases not matched to a gene: 4. This CDR3 has 14 residues. Per germline, CDR1 SSHAT and CDR2 FNYEAQ (reference sequence). In nucleotides, the CDR3 is TGTGCCAGCAGCCCGGGACTAGCGAGCAATGAGCAGTTCTTC. Its protein product is CASSPGLASNEQFF.

In regard to this clone: The junction departs from the called germline gene at one end, perhaps through a read error. The same CDR3 also results from other DNA sequences found in this sample. This rearrangement joins TRBV5-1 to TRBJ1-1; D call uncertain. CDR1 is SGHRS and CDR2 is YFSETQ in the germline V gene. This CDR3 spans 13 amino acids. The chain's CDR3 is CASSLNMNTEAFF. The CDR3 DNA reads as TGTGCCAGCAGCTTGAACATGAACACTGAAGCTTTCTTT. Drawing the rest from reference TRBV5-1 and TRBJ1-1, the complete variable domain is KAGVTQTPRYLIKTRGQQVTLSCSPISGHRSVSWYQQTPGQGLQFLFEYFSETQRNKGNFPGRFSGRQFSNSRSEMNVSTLELGDSALYLCASSLNMNTEAFFGQGTRLTVV.

V and J are TRBV7-9 and TRBJ1-5; no firm D call. CDR1 and CDR2 (germline): SEHNR, FQNEAQ (reference sequence). The V gene lost 6 bases and the J gene lost 1 base, with 13 bases spanning the gap. There are 15 residues in the CDR3. The DNA of the CDR3 is TGTGCCAGCAGTCATGATTCGGGGAGCAATCAGCCCCAGCATTTT. This sequence encodes CASSHDSGSNQPQHF.

This clone was observed once. The chain combines TRBV14 with TRBJ1-3, with D perhaps TRBD1 (6 bases). Germline V gene lookup returns CDR1 SGHDN and CDR2 FVKESK. This CDR3 has 17 residues. Trimming took 4 bases from V and 4 from J, leaving 20 bases between them. The CDR3 bases are TGTGCCAGCAGCCGGGACCCGACAGGCTGGTCCGGAAACACCATATATTTT. Its protein product is CASSRDPTGWSGNTIYF.

This chain connects TRBV15 to TRBJ2-5, with 14 positions matching TRBD2. There are 18 residues in the CDR3. V dropped 5 bases and J dropped 7; count of bases not matched to a gene: 15. Germline V gene data show CDR1 as LNHNV and CDR2 as YYDKDF (reference sequence). CDR3 sequence reads: CATSRLAGGISRFGTQYF. CDR3 coding DNA: TGTGCCACCAGCCGACTAGCGGGAGGGATATCTAGATTTGGGACCCAGTACTTC. Complete variable domain (other parts from reference TRBV15 and TRBJ2-5): DAMVIQNPRYQVTQFGKPVTLSCSQTLNHNVMYWYQQKSSQAPKLLFHYYDKDFNNEADTPDNFQSRRPNTSFCFLDIRSPGLGDTAMYLCATSRLAGGISRFGTQYFGPGTRLLVL.

The CDR3 sequence: CASSRGGRRVPYNEQFF. The CDR3 nucleotides are TGTGCCAGCAGCCGGGGCGGGAGGAGGGTTCCATACAATGAGCAGTTCTTC. The chain recombines TRBV14 with TRBJ2-1; 8 bases match TRBD2. Germline CDR1 reads SGHDN; CDR2 reads FVKESK. The CDR3 runs to 17 residues. With V trimmed by 4 bases and J by 4 bases, 12 bases remained unmatched.

The rearrangement joins TRBV7-9 to TRBJ2-1; TRBD2 matches 7 bases. This CDR3 has 16 residues. CDR1 is SEHNR, CDR2 FQNEAQ, per germline (reference sequence). The V segment lost 5 bases and the J segment 5 bases; nucleotides outside the gene matches: 12. CDR3 DNA: TGTGCCAGCAGCCAGTTCAACGGGGGGATTGACAATGAGCAGTTCTTC. This translates into CASSQFNGGIDNEQFF.

The chain is built from TRBV6-5 and TRBJ1-1, with 8 bases matching TRBD1. CDR1 MNHEY and CDR2 SVGAGI come from the germline V gene. CDR3 length: 15 residues. Germline trimming cut 6 bases from V and 4 bases from J; bases unmatched to any gene: 10. CDR3 nucleotide sequence: TGTGCCAGCAGCCCCACGGACAGGGATGGCACTGAAGCTTTCTTT. Translation: CASSPTDRDGTEAFF.

The chain employs TRBV4-3 and TRBJ2-3, with a weak D call TRBD2 (6 bases). CDR1 and CDR2 (germline): LGHNA, YSLEER. V lost 3 bases, J lost 6 bases, and 13 bases lay in between. The CDR3 is 14 amino acids. CDR3: CASSHGDLGDTQYF. The CDR3 DNA is TGCGCCAGCAGCCACGGGGACTTGGGGGATACGCAGTATTTT.

The chain recombines TRBV5-1 with TRBJ2-7, with D maybe TRBD1 (5 bases). Trimming removed 6 bases from V and 0 bases from J, with 16 bases in between. Germline assignment: CDR1 SGHRS and CDR2 YFSETQ. The CDR3 runs 15 residues. CDR3 sequence (DNA): TGCGCCAGCACCCCGGAAGCAGGGTTCTCCTACGAGCAGTACTTC. Residues: CASTPEAGFSYEQYF.

This clone was seen a few times. The chain links TRBV27 to TRBJ1-6; D is unresolved. Trimming left V 2 bases short and J 10 bases short, with 18 bases between. The germline CDR1 and CDR2 sequences are MNHEY and SMNVEV (reference sequence). The CDR3 is 16 amino acids. The CDR3 DNA reads TGTGCCAGCAGTTTACTTGGGGAGGGAAACGACTCACCCCTCCACTTT. Translating it yields CASSLLGEGNDSPLHF.

J is TRBJ2-1 and V is TRBV5-4; 8 nucleotides agree with TRBD2. Germline V gene data show CDR1 as SGHNT and CDR2 as YYREEE (reference sequence). The J segment lost 4 bases and the V segment lost 4 bases, leaving 7 bases of the junction unmatched. The CDR3 extends over 15 amino acids. This CDR3 is CASSPSGTSYNEQFF. In nucleotides, the CDR3 is TGTGCCAGCAGCCCATCCGGGACTAGTTACAATGAGCAGTTCTTC.

This rearrangement joins TRBV11-1 to TRBJ2-1; 12 bases are a match to TRBD2. The CDR3 runs to 17 residues. With 0 bases clipped from V and 7 bases from J, the junction kept 7 bases outside the gene matches. Germline V gene lookup returns CDR1 SGHAT and CDR2 FQDESV (reference sequence). CDR3 nucleotides: TGTGCCAGCAGCTTAGCGAAGCTAGCGGGAGGGAAAAATGAGCAGTTCTTC. Its protein is CASSLAKLAGGKNEQFF.

The rearrangement links TRBV25-1 to TRBJ1-3, with D uncertain. The CDR3 extends over 13 amino acids. Germline V gene lookup returns CDR1 MGHDK and CDR2 SYGVNS. V gave up 8 bases and J gave up 8 bases, with 16 bases separating them. The CDR3: CASREGGRDTIYF. Here the CDR3 DNA reads TGTGCCAGCCGGGAGGGAGGGAGAGACACCATATATTTT.

The V call is TRBV4-1, the J call TRBJ1-2; 8 positions agree with TRBD1. Trimming at V came to 3 bases and at J to 7 bases, leaving 16 bases not matched to a gene. The CDR3 is 17 residues long. Germline CDR1 reads MGHRA; CDR2 reads YSYEKL. As DNA, the CDR3 is TGCGCCAGCAGCCAGTCTTCAATAGCAGGGGGCTTTTTTGGCTACACCTTC. Encoded protein: CASSQSSIAGGFFGYTF.

This chain links TRBV28 with TRBJ1-5, with D uncertain. CDR1 and CDR2 from the germline V gene are MDHEN and SYDVKM. V was trimmed by 8 bases and J by 6 bases, leaving 11 bases between them. The CDR3 runs to 12 residues. The CDR3 protein is CASSAVGQPQHF. The CDR3 region has the DNA TGTGCCAGCTCGGCGGTCGGTCAGCCCCAGCATTTT. Full variable domain (missing parts from reference TRBV28 and TRBJ1-5): DVKVTQSSRYLVKRTGEKVFLECVQDMDHENMFWYRQDPGLGLRLIYFSYDVKMKEKGDIPEGYSVSREKKERFSLILESASTNQTSMYLCASSAVGQPQHFGDGTRLSIL.

The rearrangement joins TRBV28 to TRBJ1-2; maybe TRBD1 (5 bases). V lost 10 bases to trimming and J lost 7 bases, with 16 bases between them. Germline values: CDR1 MDHEN, CDR2 SYDVKM. This CDR3 contains 12 residues. The CDR3, as DNA: TGTGCCACCCGGGCCCCGGGGGTTGGCTACACCTTC. It yields the protein CATRAPGVGYTF.

The rearrangement uses TRBV6-1 and TRBJ2-1; 12 nucleotides agree with TRBD2. CDR3 length equals 14 residues. Per the germline V gene, CDR1 is MNHNS and CDR2 is SASEGT. Germline trimming cut 8 bases from V and 4 bases from J; bases unmatched to any gene: 3. In nucleotides, the CDR3 is TGTGCCAGCGCGACTAGCGGGAGTTACAATGAGCAGTTCTTC. This translates into CASATSGSYNEQFF.

With regard to this clone: At one end, the junction sequence differs from germline, possibly due to a read error. Other DNA variants within this sample encode the same CDR3. The chain recombines TRBV27 with TRBJ2-3; 8 bases are a match to TRBD1. Germline lookup yields CDR1 MNHEY and CDR2 SMNVEV (reference sequence). This CDR3 is built from 15 residues. CDR3 protein: CASSGQGLVTDTQYF. Here the CDR3 DNA reads TGTGCCAGCAGTGGACAGGGTCTCGTCACAGATACGCAGTACTTT.

This chain uses TRBV5-1 with TRBJ2-1, with 16 bases matching TRBD2. Trimming cost V 4 bases and J 8 bases; bases outside gene matches: 6. The CDR3 is 16 amino acids. Germline CDR1 is SGHRS and CDR2 is YFSETQ. The CDR3 bases are TGCGCCAGCAGCGCGGGACTAGCGGGGGGGGTCGATGAGCAGTTCTTC. Protein: CASSAGLAGGVDEQFF.

This chain connects TRBV14 to TRBJ1-6; D perhaps matches TRBD1 (5 bases). The V and J ends lost 0 bases and 7 bases respectively, with 10 bases between them. CDR3 size: 15 residues. Germline CDR1 reads SGHDN; CDR2 reads FVKESK. In nucleotides, the CDR3 is TGTGCCAGCAGCCAAGAGGGGCGTCTGAATTCACCCCTCCACTTT. Its translation: CASSQEGRLNSPLHF.

The chain couples TRBV29-1 to TRBJ1-4; 11 bases are a match to TRBD1. V lost 6 bases and J lost 7; bases outside the gene matches: 7. This CDR3 has 14 residues. Looked up from germline, CDR1 is SQVTM and CDR2 is ANQGSEA. The CDR3 loop reads CSVMLGTGGEKLFF. The DNA of the CDR3 is TGCAGCGTGATGCTTGGGACAGGGGGTGAAAAACTGTTTTTT.

The CDR3 loop reads CASSAGNNQPQHF. Written as DNA, the CDR3 is TGTGCCAGCAGCGCAGGCAACAATCAGCCCCAGCATTTT. The V gene is TRBV9, the J gene TRBJ1-5; D ambiguous. The length of the CDR3 is 13 residues. From germline, CDR1 is SGDLS and CDR2 YYNGEE. The V end lost 3 bases, the J end lost 3 bases, and 7 bases lay between the germline ends.

The CDR3 region has the DNA TGTGCCAGCAGCCGCACTACAGCAGCGGGAGGGGCAGATACGCAGTATTTT. This encodes CASSRTTAAGGADTQYF. The chain recombines TRBV7-2 with TRBJ2-3, with 10 bases lining up with TRBD2. CDR1 and CDR2 (germline): SGHTA, FQGNSA. The V gene end was trimmed by 5 bases and the J gene end by 4 bases; junction bases not matched to a gene: 12. The CDR3 sequence is 17 residues long.